The entry that follows covers one T cell receptor (beta chain) sequence. The data were obtained in a study of blood T cell repertoires in COVID-19. Some clones are missing from TCRdb's copy, which holds only in-frame ones; the method was immunoSEQ multiplex PCR. Found here are 150,000 or so clones, 88% of them singletons; the top ten hold 1.5% to 1.7%. Germline CDR1 SGHTA, CDR2 FQGNSA. The CDR3 runs 18 residues. Trimming stripped 1 base from V and 3 bases from J, with 19 bases between. The chain is built from TRBV7-2 and TRBJ1-5, with a possible D match to TRBD1 (6 bases). Sequenced sample: peripheral blood. The source is an older woman with acute or convalescent COVID-19. The CDR3 DNA reads as TGTGCCAGCAGCTTAGGTGGGACAACCATCAATTACAATCAGCCCCAGCATTTT. It specifies CASSLGGTTINYNQPQHF. Drawing the rest from reference TRBV7-2 and TRBJ1-5, the complete variable domain is GAGVSQSPSNKVTEKGKDVELRCDPISGHTALYWYRQSLGQGLEFLIYFQGNSAPDKSGLPSDRFSAERTGGSVSTLTIQRTQQEDSAVYLCASSLGGTTINYNQPQHFGDGTRLSIL.